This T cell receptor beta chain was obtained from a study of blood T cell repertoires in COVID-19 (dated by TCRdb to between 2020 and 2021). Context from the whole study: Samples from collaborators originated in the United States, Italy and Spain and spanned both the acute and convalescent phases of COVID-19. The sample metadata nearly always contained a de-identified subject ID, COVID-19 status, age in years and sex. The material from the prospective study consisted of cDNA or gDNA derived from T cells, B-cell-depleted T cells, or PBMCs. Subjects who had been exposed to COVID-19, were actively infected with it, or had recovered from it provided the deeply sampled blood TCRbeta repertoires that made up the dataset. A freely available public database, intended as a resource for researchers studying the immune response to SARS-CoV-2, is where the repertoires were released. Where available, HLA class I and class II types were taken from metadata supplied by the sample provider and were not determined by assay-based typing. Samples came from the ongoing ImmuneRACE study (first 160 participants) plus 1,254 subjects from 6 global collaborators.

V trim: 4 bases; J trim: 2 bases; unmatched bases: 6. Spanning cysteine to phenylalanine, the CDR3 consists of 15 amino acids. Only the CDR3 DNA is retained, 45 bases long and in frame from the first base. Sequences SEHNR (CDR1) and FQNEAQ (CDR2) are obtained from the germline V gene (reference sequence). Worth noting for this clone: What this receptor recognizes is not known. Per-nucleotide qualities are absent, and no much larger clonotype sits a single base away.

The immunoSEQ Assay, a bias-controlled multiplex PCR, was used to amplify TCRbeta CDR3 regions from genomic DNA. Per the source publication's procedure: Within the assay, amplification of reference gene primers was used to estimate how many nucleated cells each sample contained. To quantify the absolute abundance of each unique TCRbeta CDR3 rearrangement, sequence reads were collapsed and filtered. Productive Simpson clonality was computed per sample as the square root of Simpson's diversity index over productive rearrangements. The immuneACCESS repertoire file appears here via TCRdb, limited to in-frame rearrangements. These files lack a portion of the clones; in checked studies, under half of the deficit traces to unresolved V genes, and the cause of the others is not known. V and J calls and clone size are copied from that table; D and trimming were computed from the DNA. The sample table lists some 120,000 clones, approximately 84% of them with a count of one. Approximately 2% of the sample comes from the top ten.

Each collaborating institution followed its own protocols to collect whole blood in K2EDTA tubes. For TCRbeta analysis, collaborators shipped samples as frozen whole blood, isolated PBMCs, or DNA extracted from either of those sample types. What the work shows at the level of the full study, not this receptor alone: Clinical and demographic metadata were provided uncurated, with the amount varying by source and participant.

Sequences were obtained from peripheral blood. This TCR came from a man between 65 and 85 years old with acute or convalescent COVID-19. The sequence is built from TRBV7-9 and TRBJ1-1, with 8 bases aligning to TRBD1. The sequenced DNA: TGTGCCAGCAGCTCCCCTGACAGGGGCAACACTGAAGCTTTCTTT. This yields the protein CASSSPDRGNTEAFF.